A selection of T cell receptor beta chains follows, all from one sample in a study of blood T cell repertoires in COVID-19. Data came from immunoSEQ multiplex PCR; TCRdb stores just in-frame clones and leaves some out. The profile shows roughly 150,000 clones, 83% of them singletons. Sequencing was done on a sample of peripheral blood. The source of these receptors is a woman aged 80 or over with acute or convalescent COVID-19. The CDR3 runs from the conserved cysteine through the conserved F or W. Fields, in order: D gene, J gene, V gene, clone size, CDR3 protein, CDR3 DNA. The D gene is left open where the match is weak. Size values are once, few and many counts, or a class for expanded clones, and some rows have none.

- | TRBJ1-4 | TRBV7-2 | - | CASSLIPGAEKLFF | TGTGCCAGCAGCTTAATCCCAGGGGCTGAAAAACTGTTTTTT
TRBD2 | TRBJ2-3 | TRBV20-1 | - | CSASGTSGRAGYF | TGCAGTGCTAGTGGGACTAGCGGGAGGGCCGGGTATTTT
TRBD2 | TRBJ2-3 | TRBV5-1 | - | CASSPASAGVGTDTQYF | TGCGCCAGCAGCCCCGCATCAGCGGGGGTAGGCACAGATACGCAGTATTTT
- | TRBJ1-5 | TRBV30 | - | CAWSVGANQPQHF | TGTGCCTGGAGTGTTGGAGCTAATCAGCCCCAGCATTTT
TRBD2 | TRBJ2-3 | TRBV7-8 | - | CASGRGSSGGLDTQYF | TGTGCCAGCGGGAGGGGTTCTAGCGGGGGGTTGGATACGCAGTATTTT
- | TRBJ2-7 | TRBV19 | - | CASSIILDSSYEQYF | TGTGCCAGTAGTATAATCCTCGACAGCTCCTACGAGCAGTACTTC
TRBD1 | TRBJ2-6 | TRBV11-3 | - | CASSSRDRGSSGANVLTF | TGTGCCAGCAGCTCCCGGGACAGGGGTAGCTCTGGGGCCAACGTCCTGACTTTC
TRBD1 | TRBJ2-3 | TRBV23-1 | - | CASSQSGDRAFSTDTQYF | TGCGCCAGCAGTCAATCGGGGGACAGAGCTTTTAGCACAGATACGCAGTATTTT
- | TRBJ1-2 | TRBV9 | - | CASSVGGRTGYTF | TGTGCCAGCAGCGTAGGGGGCAGAACCGGCTACACCTTC
- | TRBJ2-5 | TRBV1 | - | CTSSQKGGSGRSKTQYF | TGCACCAGCAGCCAAAAAGGCGGTAGCGGGAGATCTAAGACCCAGTACTTC
TRBD2 | TRBJ2-1 | TRBV27 | - | CASSLLVAGLGNEQFF | TGTGCCAGCAGTTTATTAGTAGCGGGGCTGGGGAATGAGCAGTTCTTC
TRBD1 | TRBJ2-7 | TRBV29-1 | - | CSVEGQGAYEQYF | TGCAGCGTTGAGGGACAGGGAGCCTACGAGCAGTACTTC
- | TRBJ1-4 | TRBV3-1/TRBV3-2 | once | CASGQRTGNEKLFF | TGTGCCAGCGGCCAACGCACCGGGAATGAAAAACTGTTTTTT
- | TRBJ2-1 | TRBV9 | - | CASSVATGLDEQFF | TGTGCCAGCAGCGTAGCTACAGGCCTGGATGAGCAGTTCTTC
TRBD1 | TRBJ1-3 | TRBV5-6 | - | CASSLGWTGYSGNTIYF | TGTGCCAGCAGCTTGGGATGGACAGGCTACTCTGGAAACACCATATATTTT
TRBD2 | TRBJ2-1 | TRBV9 | - | CASSISGSQYNEQFF | TGTGCCAGCAGCATTAGCGGGAGCCAATACAATGAGCAGTTCTTC
- | TRBJ1-2 | TRBV12-3/TRBV12-4 | - | CASSLGLEGGYTF | TGTGCCAGCAGTTTAGGACTGGAGGGAGGCTACACCTTC
- | TRBJ1-2 | TRBV19 | - | CASSISVGANYGYTF | TGTGCCAGTAGTATAAGCGTCGGCGCTAACTATGGCTACACCTTC
- | TRBJ2-7 | TRBV6-5 | - | CASRAGTYEQYF | TGTGCCAGCAGGGCAGGGACCTACGAGCAGTACTTC
- | TRBJ1-1 | TRBV6-5 | - | CASTPGWVPNTEAFF | TGTGCCAGCACGCCGGGTTGGGTGCCGAACACTGAAGCTTTCTTT
- | TRBJ1-5 | TRBV5-6 | - | CASSLMGQVSNQPQHF | TGTGCCAGCAGCTTGATGGGGCAAGTGAGCAATCAGCCCCAGCATTTT
TRBD2 | TRBJ2-3 | TRBV6-4 | - | CASSDSAGGYTQYF | TGTGCCAGCAGTGACTCGGCGGGGGGGTATACGCAGTATTTT
TRBD2 | TRBJ2-7 | TRBV4-1 | - | CASSLRTSGGQSYEQYF | TGCGCCAGCAGCCTTCGGACTAGCGGGGGGCAAAGCTACGAGCAGTACTTC